The 32 T cell receptor beta chains given below trace back to one sample, sequenced in a study of blood T cells in healthy people across ages (dated by TCRdb to between 2015 and 2016). Library preparation was by 5' RACE. Sequencing relied on an Illumina HiSeq 2500. The second PCR ran for roughly 7 to 11 cycles and used a J-beta primer mix along with a sample-barcoded 5' primer. The public sequencing data were trimmed at Q25 with fastp and processed into clonotypes with MiXCR by TCRdb, which kept only in-frame beta chains. Each record represents a unique CDR3 protein, reported with the most common genes and DNA among its rows. The sample yields 500,000 to 600,000 distinct CDR3 sequences; 27% were counted once. Of the sample, around 18% falls within the top ten clones. The sequenced sample was blood. Receptors originate from a woman aged 70 to 79 in good health.

V gene TRBV27 combines with J gene TRBJ2-5; D gene ambiguous. The closer fit of TRBJ2-7 to the DNA end suggests the J call may be wrong. The germline V gene encodes CDR1 MNHEY and CDR2 SMNVEV (reference sequence). The CDR3 sequence is 15 residues long. The CDR3 protein is CASSAFGKSSYEQYF. The CDR3 bases are TGTGCCAGCAGTGCCTTTGGCAAATCATCCTACGAGCAGTACTTC.

This clonotype was found a few times. The genes are TRBV12-3 or TRBV12-4 and TRBJ1-1; 8 nucleotides line up with TRBD1. Trimming at V came to 4 bases and at J to 1 base, leaving 2 bases not matched to a gene. This CDR3 comprises 14 residues. In DNA, the CDR3 is TGTGCCAGCAGTTCTGACAGGGGGAACACTGAAGCTTTCTTT. It encodes CASSSDRGNTEAFF.

Concerning this clonotype: The junction differs from germline at one of its ends, possibly a read error. V is TRBV20-1 and J is TRBJ2-4, with 7 bases matching TRBD2. CDR3 length: 14 residues. Germline V gene sequence: CDR1 DFQATT, CDR2 SNEGSKA (reference sequence). The CDR3 nucleotides are TGCAGTGCTAGTAAGCGACTAGCCAAAAACATTCAGTCCTTC. Its protein is CSASKRLAKNIQSF.

The V call is TRBV18, the J call TRBJ1-2; D call uncertain. V was clipped by 2 bases and J by 7 bases, with 11 bases between them. The germline CDR1 and CDR2 sequences are KGHSH and LQKENI. The CDR3 is 13 amino acids. The CDR3, as DNA: TGTGCCAGCTCACCAACGGGGATCGGTGGCTACACCTTC. Its protein product is CASSPTGIGGYTF. The entire variable domain, with the rest obtained from reference TRBV18 and TRBJ1-2, is as follows: NAGVMQNPRHLVRRRGQEARLRCSPMKGHSHVYWYRQLPEEGLKFMVYLQKENIIDESGMPKERFSAEFPKEGPSILRIQQVVRGDSAAYFCASSPTGIGGYTFGSGTRLTVV.

This clonotype was seen a few times. The rearrangement joins TRBV9 to TRBJ2-3; D call uncertain. The CDR3 is 14 residues long. The germline V gene encodes CDR1 SGDLS and CDR2 YYNGEE. V was pared by 4 bases and J by 0 bases, with 9 bases between. Here the CDR3 reads CASSPSISTDTQYF. CDR3 nucleotides: TGTGCCAGCAGCCCCTCGATTAGCACAGATACGCAGTATTTT.

This clonotype has just a few counts. The chain is built from TRBV7-3 and TRBJ2-1, with 7 bases fitting TRBD2. The V segment lost 4 bases and the J segment 0 bases; nucleotides outside the gene matches: 6. The germline CDR1 and CDR2 sequences are SGHTA and FQGTGA. CDR3 length equals 16 residues. The CDR3 spells CASSSVGGSSYNEQFF. DNA for the CDR3: TGTGCCAGCAGCTCCGTGGGGGGGAGCTCCTACAATGAGCAGTTCTTC.

In its sample, this clonotype was seen a few times. The chain combines TRBV20-1 with TRBJ1-4; 9 bases line up with TRBD1. The CDR3 consists of 14 residues. Germline CDR1 is DFQATT and CDR2 is SNEGSKA (reference sequence). V was pared by 6 bases and J by 8 bases, with 10 bases of the junction left unmatched. The CDR3 here is CSANPGQGREKLFF. As DNA, the CDR3 is TGCAGTGCGAATCCGGGACAGGGTAGAGAAAAACTGTTTTTT.

This clonotype was observed a handful of times. V usage is TRBV5-1 and J usage is TRBJ2-5, with D unclear. Trimming stripped 1 base from V and 0 bases from J, with 7 bases between. The CDR3 runs 14 residues. Germline CDR1 reads SGHRS; CDR2 reads YFSETQ. The CDR3 loop reads CASSLFTYQETQYF. CDR3 bases: TGCGCCAGCAGCTTGTTCACGTACCAAGAGACCCAGTACTTC.

A few counts support this clonotype. The chain combines TRBV20-1 with TRBJ1-3; possible D gene TRBD1, 6 bases. Looked up from germline, CDR1 is DFQATT and CDR2 is SNEGSKA (reference sequence). The V end lost 1 base, the J end lost 3 bases, and 13 bases lay between the germline ends. This CDR3 region has 15 residues. The CDR3, as DNA: TGCAGTGCTAGAGGCATACAGGGTAGTGGAAACACCATATATTTT. Translated, it gives CSARGIQGSGNTIYF.

This sequence joins TRBV7-9 and TRBJ2-7; 8 nucleotides line up with TRBD1. From germline, CDR1 is SEHNR and CDR2 FQNEAQ (reference sequence). After removal of 4 bases from V and 7 bases from J, the junction contained 6 bases not matched to a gene. The CDR3 spans 13 residues. The CDR3 sequence: CASSSDRVGEQYF. In DNA, the CDR3 is TGTGCCAGCAGCTCGGACAGGGTGGGAGAGCAGTACTTC.

The chain couples TRBV24-1 to TRBJ2-5; D possibly matches TRBD1 or TRBD2 (6 bases each). This CDR3 region has 16 residues. The V gene lost 9 bases and the J gene lost 5 bases, with 24 bases spanning the gap. Germline lookup yields CDR1 KGHDR and CDR2 SFDVKD. The CDR3 reads CATGGGTETIGETQYF. CDR3 sequence (DNA): TGTGCCACCGGAGGGGGGACCGAGACCATCGGGGAGACCCAGTACTTC.

The chain is built from TRBV7-2 and TRBJ1-1; maybe TRBD1 (5 bases). Trimming removed 1 base at V and 5 bases at J, with 14 bases between. There are 15 residues in the CDR3. The germline CDR1 and CDR2 sequences are SGHTA and FQGNSA. The CDR3: CASSLVKLGVTEAFF. For the CDR3, the DNA is TGTGCCAGCAGCTTAGTAAAGTTGGGGGTAACTGAAGCTTTCTTT.

The V call is TRBV10-3, the J call TRBJ1-6; 10 bases line up with TRBD1. The CDR3 has 15 amino acids. Trimming took 6 bases from V and 5 from J; bases not matched to a gene: 4. CDR1 is ENHRY and CDR2 is SYGVKD in the germline V gene. The CDR3 DNA reads TGTGCCATCAGGGGACAGGGGCTGAATAATTCACCCCTCCACTTT. Its protein is CAIRGQGLNNSPLHF.

The sample holds a few counts of this clonotype. V gene TRBV5-5 combines with J gene TRBJ1-2, with a tentative D call TRBD1 (5 bases). The germline gives CDR1 SGHKS, CDR2 YYEKEE (reference sequence). The CDR3 covers 15 residues. This chain's CDR3 is CATRKQGTPNYGYTF. Here the CDR3 DNA reads TGTGCGACCAGGAAGCAGGGCACCCCTAACTATGGCTACACCTTC.

This clonotype occurred a few times. Written as DNA, the CDR3 is TGCGCCAGCAGTCTTCGACTAGGGGAAGATACGCAGTATTTT. This gives the protein CASSLRLGEDTQYF. This chain links TRBV4-3 with TRBJ2-3, with a weak D call TRBD2 (6 bases). Germline V gene data show CDR1 as LGHNA and CDR2 as YSLEER. V gave up 6 bases and J gave up 5 bases, with 15 bases separating them. The CDR3 is 14 amino acids.

The rearrangement uses TRBV5-1 and TRBJ1-1; tentatively, D is TRBD1 (5 bases). The length of the CDR3 is 12 residues. V was shortened by 3 bases and J by 10 bases, with 13 bases between the two germline ends. Germline loops: CDR1 SGHRS, CDR2 YFSETQ. CDR3 loop: CASSSDRLRAFF. The CDR3 bases are TGCGCCAGCAGCTCCGACAGACTACGAGCTTTCTTT.

This rearrangement joins TRBV12-3 or TRBV12-4 to TRBJ1-5; 8 bases fit TRBD1. The J segment lost 7 bases and the V segment lost 4 bases, leaving 9 bases of the junction unmatched. The CDR3 consists of 15 residues. The CDR3 loop reads CASSSQDRVGQPQHF. For the CDR3, the DNA is TGTGCCAGCAGTTCCCAGGACAGGGTGGGACAGCCCCAGCATTTT.

This clonotype was seen a few times. V and J are TRBV6-1 and TRBJ2-7; 8 nucleotides match TRBD1. The CDR3 covers 14 residues. With 7 bases clipped from V and 5 bases from J, the junction kept 10 bases outside the gene matches. CDR1 is MNHNS and CDR2 is SASEGT in the germline V gene. As DNA, the CDR3 is TGTGCCAGCATTCCGGACAGGGTGAACCACGAGCAGTACTTC. Translation: CASIPDRVNHEQYF.

This clonotype has only a few counts. The rearrangement links TRBV12-3 or TRBV12-4 to TRBJ1-3, with D unclear. V was pared by 8 bases and J by 0 bases, with 14 bases between. The CDR3 is 15 amino acids. In DNA form, the CDR3 reads TGTGCCAGCGTTCGGACCGACCACTCTGGAAACACCATATATTTT. As protein: CASVRTDHSGNTIYF.

This clonotype was detected a few times. V usage is TRBV4-3 and J usage is TRBJ2-4; tentatively, D is TRBD1 (6 bases). V lost 0 bases and J lost 11, with 17 bases in between. CDR3 size: 15 residues. Looked up from germline, CDR1 is LGHNA and CDR2 is YSLEER. DNA for the CDR3: TGCGCCAGCAGCCAAGATGATTTACAGGGTCGGTTTCAGTACTTC. This sequence encodes CASSQDDLQGRFQYF.

The rearrangement joins TRBV6-5 to TRBJ2-5; the D is unclear. Germline loops: CDR1 MNHEY, CDR2 SVGAGI. The CDR3 sequence is 13 residues long. Trimming took 0 bases from V and 11 from J, leaving 13 bases between them. The CDR3 spells CASSYSKGFWQYF. The CDR3, as DNA: TGTGCCAGCAGTTACTCGAAAGGGTTTTGGCAGTACTTC.

This clonotype appeared a few times. The chain joins TRBV6-1 to TRBJ2-1; 7 nucleotides match TRBD2. V shed 7 bases, J shed 2 bases, and the junction held 5 bases outside the gene matches. The CDR3 is 14 residues long. The germline gives CDR1 MNHNS, CDR2 SASEGT. The CDR3 region is CASTRAGAYNEQFF. The DNA for the CDR3 is TGTGCCAGCACGAGGGCGGGGGCCTACAATGAGCAGTTCTTC.

DNA of the CDR3: TGTGCCAGCAGCTTAACCGCAGGCCGTGGAGCTTTCTTT. Translated: CASSLTAGRGAFF. The chain links TRBV7-2 to TRBJ1-1; D ambiguous. The germline CDR1 and CDR2 sequences are SGHTA and FQGNSA. The ends were cut back, 2 bases at V and 10 bases at J, with 14 bases in the middle. The CDR3 sequence is 13 residues long.

This clonotype was counted between two and nine times. The chain is built from TRBV18 and TRBJ1-1; D ambiguous. This CDR3 is built from 14 residues. Germline V gives CDR1 KGHSH, CDR2 LQKENI. V lost 6 bases and J 1 base, leaving 12 bases between the germline ends. The CDR3 spells CASSMWSGNTEAFF. DNA for the CDR3: TGTGCCAGCTCCATGTGGTCAGGGAACACTGAAGCTTTCTTT.

This clonotype was detected only a few times. The chain uses TRBV4-3 and TRBJ1-3; D gene ambiguous. Germline V gene data show CDR1 as LGHNA and CDR2 as YSLEER. CDR3 length: 15 residues. V lost 0 bases and J 0 bases, leaving 6 bases between the germline ends. CDR3 amino acids: CASSQDRISGNTIYF. The DNA for the CDR3 is TGCGCCAGCAGCCAAGACAGAATCTCTGGAAACACCATATATTTT.

The chain joins TRBV20-1 to TRBJ2-1; TRBD2 aligns across 8 bases. The J call may be mistaken, given a closer DNA end match to TRBJ2-5. This CDR3 comprises 16 residues. The germline CDR1 and CDR2 sequences are DFQATT and SNEGSKA (reference sequence). DNA of the CDR3: TGCAGTGCTAGACTTCTCCCGGGACTAGGAGAAGAGACCCAGTACTTC. As protein: CSARLLPGLGEETQYF.

There are a few counts of this clonotype. The chain uses TRBV5-1 and TRBJ2-7, with no clear D. V lost 1 base and J 3 bases, leaving 14 bases between the germline ends. Per the germline V gene, CDR1 is SGHRS and CDR2 is YFSETQ. CDR3 length: 15 amino acids. The CDR3 spells CASSLSVAGDYEQYF. CDR3 DNA sequence: TGCGCCAGCAGCTTGTCGGTGGCAGGAGACTACGAGCAGTACTTC.

J is TRBJ2-3 and V is TRBV20-1; 10 nucleotides match TRBD2. This CDR3 contains 14 residues. V lost 5 bases, J lost 5 bases, and 7 bases stayed unmatched. Germline assignment: CDR1 DFQATT and CDR2 SNEGSKA (reference sequence). CDR3 sequence (DNA): TGCAGTGCTCCCGAGCGGGGGGGTCGAGATACGCAGTATTTT. This sequence encodes CSAPERGGRDTQYF.

The chain uses TRBV12-5 and TRBJ2-6; D not certain. Deletions cut 2 bases from V and 3 bases from J, with 8 bases between. CDR3 length: 15 residues. Germline-derived CDR1 and CDR2 are LGHNT and FRNRAP. The CDR3 coding sequence is TGTGCTAGTGGTTTGTCCGGAAGTGGGGCCAACGTCCTGACTTTC. Protein: CASGLSGSGANVLTF.

A few counts support this clonotype. The chain couples TRBV7-9 to TRBJ1-4; D may be TRBD1 (6 bases). CDR3 length equals 15 residues. Germline V gene sequence: CDR1 SEHNR, CDR2 FQNEAQ (reference sequence). The V and J ends lost 1 base and 5 bases respectively, with 11 bases between them. For the CDR3, the DNA is TGTGCCAGCAGCTTAGTTCAGGGGAAGAATGAAAAACTGTTTTTT. This sequence encodes CASSLVQGKNEKLFF. The variable domain in full, with the rest retrieved from reference TRBV7-9 and TRBJ1-4, is DTGVSQNPRHKITKRGQNVTFRCDPISEHNRLYWYRQTLGQGPEFLTYFQNEAQLEKSRLLSDRFSAERPKGSFSTLEIQRTEQGDSAMYLCASSLVQGKNEKLFFGSGTQLSVL.

The chain combines TRBV7-9 with TRBJ2-1, with 9 positions matching TRBD2. V lost 2 bases and J lost 9; bases outside the gene matches: 5. Germline V lookup: CDR1 SEHNR, CDR2 FQNEAQ (reference sequence). This CDR3 contains 14 residues. The CDR3 region is CASSLLAGKGEQFF. Written as DNA, the CDR3 is TGTGCCAGCAGCTTACTAGCGGGGAAGGGTGAGCAGTTCTTC.

This clonotype was picked up a small number of times. V is TRBV29-1 and J is TRBJ2-1; D gene uncertain. The V gene lost 1 base and the J gene lost 0 bases, with 4 bases spanning the gap. The germline gives CDR1 SQVTM, CDR2 ANQGSEA. This CDR3 spans 13 amino acids. CDR3 residues: CSVEVSSYNEQFF. The CDR3 DNA follows: TGCAGCGTTGAAGTCAGCTCCTACAATGAGCAGTTCTTC.